This TCR beta chain was sequenced for a study of cytomegalovirus exposure and HLA in healthy donors. This table comes from immunoSEQ multiplex PCR, and its TCRdb copy is limited to in-frame clones, with some not included. The table has over 110,000 clones, roughly nine tenths seen once. Looked up from germline, CDR1 is SGDLS and CDR2 is YYNGEE. V was cut by 2 bases and J by 9 bases, with 24 bases left in between. The CDR3 length is 17 residues. Sequenced material: PBMCs. This receptor was taken from a young man in good health and CMV-seronegative. This rearrangement joins TRBV9 to TRBJ2-1, with D perhaps TRBD2 (7 bases). DNA of the CDR3: TGTGCCAGCAGCGTGGGGTCCAGGGGCGGGAGAATGGGTGAGCAGTTCTTC. It is translated as CASSVGSRGGRMGEQFF.